One and the same sample provided the 20 T cell receptor beta chains below, sequenced in a study of human versus mouse CDR3 diversity and MHC coevolution. Generated by immunoSEQ multiplex PCR, the TCRdb table keeps only in-frame clones and is missing some. This sample yields around 59,000 clones, of which 85% to 95% are seen a single time; 15% to 20% belongs to the top ten. The sequenced material came from naive CD4+ T cells from blood. Regarding subset: CD45RO-negative CD62L-positive naive CD4 T cells. The receptors were sampled from a person in their sixties or seventies in good health.

V usage is TRBV19 and J usage is TRBJ1-1; a weak D match, TRBD1 (6 bases). CDR1 and CDR2 (germline): LNHDA, SQIVND (reference sequence). V lost 3 bases, J lost 7 bases, and 12 bases lay in between. This CDR3 is 13 amino acids long. Written as DNA, the CDR3 is TGTGCCAGTAGTATTTTCAGGGGACATGAAGCTTTCTTT. As protein: CASSIFRGHEAFF.

The chain carries TRBV19 and TRBJ1-2; 9 bases are shared with TRBD1. This CDR3 comprises 15 residues. Germline CDR1 LNHDA, CDR2 SQIVND (reference sequence). The ends lost 6 bases at V and 2 bases at J; junction bases unmatched: 7. This chain's CDR3 is CASRSGQGNNYGYTF. In DNA form, the CDR3 reads TGTGCCAGTAGAAGTGGACAGGGGAACAACTATGGCTACACCTTC. The whole variable domain, remainder taken from reference TRBV19 and TRBJ1-2, is DGGITQSPKYLFRKEGQNVTLSCEQNLNHDAMYWYRQDPGQGLRLIYYSQIVNDFQKGDIAEGYSVSREKKESFPLTVTSAQKNPTAFYLCASRSGQGNNYGYTFGSGTRLTVV.

The gene calls are TRBV19 and TRBJ2-3, with D possibly matching TRBD2 (5 bases). Germline V lookup: CDR1 LNHDA, CDR2 SQIVND (reference sequence). V was trimmed by 6 bases and J by 5 bases, leaving 18 bases between them. The CDR3 totals 15 residues. CDR3 nucleotide sequence: TGTGCCAGTAGCCCCGGGGAACTGCTAAGAGATACGCAGTATTTT. This codes for CASSPGELLRDTQYF.

The V gene is TRBV5-4, the J gene TRBJ2-7; possible D gene TRBD1, 6 bases. This CDR3 has 13 residues. The germline gives CDR1 SGHNT, CDR2 YYREEE (reference sequence). V gave up 4 bases and J gave up 4 bases, with 12 bases separating them. CDR3 loop: CASSRFGQYEQYF. CDR3 coding DNA: TGTGCCAGCAGCCGATTCGGACAGTACGAGCAGTACTTC.

The V call is TRBV28, the J call TRBJ2-7, with D perhaps TRBD1 (6 bases). This CDR3 comprises 14 residues. The V end lost 1 base, the J end lost 2 bases, and 9 bases lay between the germline ends. Germline V gene lookup returns CDR1 MDHEN and CDR2 SYDVKM. The CDR3 loop reads CASSLLGGTYEQYF. Here the CDR3 DNA reads TGTGCCAGCAGTTTATTAGGGGGTACCTACGAGCAGTACTTC.

V usage is TRBV7-9 and J usage is TRBJ1-1; 7 bases fit TRBD1. CDR3 size: 14 residues. V trimming: 5 bases; J trimming: 5 bases; junction bases outside the gene matches: 8. From germline, CDR1 is SEHNR and CDR2 FQNEAQ (reference sequence). The CDR3 protein is CASSPTGPGTEAFF. The CDR3 DNA follows: TGTGCCAGCAGCCCGACAGGGCCGGGGACTGAAGCTTTCTTT.

This sequence joins TRBV5-4 and TRBJ2-7; 7 bases are shared with TRBD1. Germline-derived CDR1 and CDR2 are SGHNT and YYREEE (reference sequence). This CDR3 comprises 15 residues. The V gene end was trimmed by 4 bases and the J gene end by 2 bases; junction bases not matched to a gene: 9. The DNA of the CDR3 is TGTGCCAGCAGCCTGGCCGGGACAGAGGCCTACGAGCAGTACTTC. This encodes CASSLAGTEAYEQYF.

V usage is TRBV10-3 and J usage is TRBJ2-5; D gene ambiguous. The CDR3 totals 13 residues. Germline CDR1 and CDR2: ENHRY and SYGVKD. V was cut by 5 bases and J by 2 bases, with 9 bases left in between. The CDR3 loop reads CAISPQAQETQYF. The CDR3 coding sequence is TGTGCCATCAGTCCCCAGGCTCAAGAGACCCAGTACTTC.

The chain is built from TRBV4-1 and TRBJ2-1, with D perhaps matching TRBD2 (6 bases). The CDR3 consists of 16 residues. Germline V lookup: CDR1 MGHRA, CDR2 YSYEKL. Trimming took off 0 bases at V and 5 bases at J, with 14 bases between the two ends. The CDR3 bases are TGCGCCAGCAGCCAAGATACAGCGGGCGTTAACAATGAGCAGTTCTTC. It translates to CASSQDTAGVNNEQFF.

The chain recombines TRBV30 with TRBJ1-3, with D possibly TRBD1 on 5 matching bases. CDR1 is GTSNPN and CDR2 is SVGIG in the germline V gene (reference sequence). The ends were cut back, 0 bases at V and 4 bases at J, with 13 bases in the middle. CDR3 length: 15 residues. The CDR3 here is CAWSVKAGQGNTIYF. The CDR3 nucleotides are TGTGCCTGGAGTGTAAAGGCAGGGCAAGGAAACACCATATATTTT.

The chain has TRBV28 and TRBJ1-5; 7 bases align to TRBD1. Germline V gene data show CDR1 as MDHEN and CDR2 as SYDVKM. V was clipped by 7 bases and J by 5 bases; unmatched bases: 11. CDR3 length: 15 amino acids. DNA for the CDR3: TGTGCCAGCAATCTTAACACAGGGGCCCATCAGCCCCAGCATTTT. This translates into CASNLNTGAHQPQHF.

CDR3 in amino acids: CASSLAGRGYNEQFF. The CDR3 DNA is TGTGCCAGCAGCTTAGCAGGCAGGGGCTACAATGAGCAGTTCTTC. The rearrangement uses TRBV7-9 and TRBJ2-1, with a weak D call TRBD1 (6 bases). The ends were cut back, 0 bases at V and 3 bases at J, with 9 bases in the middle. Germline CDR1 SEHNR, CDR2 FQNEAQ (reference sequence). The length of the CDR3 is 15 residues.

This chain joins TRBV9 and TRBJ2-1; 12 bases fit TRBD2. This CDR3 is 18 amino acids long. V lost 0 bases, J lost 3 bases, and 7 bases stayed unmatched. Germline V gives CDR1 SGDLS, CDR2 YYNGEE. CDR3 amino acids: CASSVATTSGRYYNEQFF. The CDR3 coding sequence is TGTGCCAGCAGCGTAGCTACGACTAGCGGGAGATACTACAATGAGCAGTTCTTC.

The chain uses TRBV5-6 and TRBJ1-1; D unresolved. The CDR3 is 13 residues long. CDR1 is SGHDT, CDR2 YYEEEE, per germline. V lost 2 bases and J 3 bases, leaving 8 bases between the germline ends. CDR3 in DNA: TGTGCCAGCAGCTTCGGAGGGTACACTGAAGCTTTCTTT. This codes for CASSFGGYTEAFF.

The chain recombines TRBV6-5 with TRBJ2-3; D gene unclear. V was pared by 5 bases and J by 3 bases, with 6 bases between. The CDR3 consists of 12 residues. Germline V gives CDR1 MNHEY, CDR2 SVGAGI. CDR3 loop: CASSPPTDTQYF. The CDR3 DNA reads as TGTGCCAGCAGTCCTCCGACAGATACGCAGTATTTT.

The rearrangement uses TRBV11-2 and TRBJ1-4, with a possible D match to TRBD1 (5 bases). CDR1 and CDR2 (germline): SGHAT, FQNNGV. Trimming removed 2 bases at V and 8 bases at J, with 24 bases between. CDR3 length: 18 amino acids. This CDR3 reads CASSLSHRRGTQREKLFF. CDR3 coding DNA: TGTGCCAGCAGCTTATCTCATCGCCGGGGGACCCAGAGGGAAAAACTGTTTTTT.

The J gene is TRBJ1-5, the V gene TRBV27, with D perhaps matching TRBD1 (6 bases). The germline V and J ends were trimmed by 3 bases and 4 bases, with 13 bases remaining between them. Per germline, CDR1 MNHEY and CDR2 SMNVEV (reference sequence). There are 15 residues in the CDR3. The CDR3 DNA reads TGTGCCAGCAGTTTCCAGGGGACGGGGAATCAGCCCCAGCATTTT. It translates to CASSFQGTGNQPQHF.

The chain is built from TRBV18 and TRBJ2-3; TRBD1 matches 7 bases. Trimming removed 3 bases from V and 1 base from J; junction bases left unmatched: 1. Germline lookup yields CDR1 KGHSH and CDR2 LQKENI. The length of the CDR3 is 14 residues. This CDR3 is CASSPTGGTDTQYF. The CDR3 nucleotides read TGTGCCAGCTCACCCACAGGGGGCACAGATACGCAGTATTTT.

The V call is TRBV27, the J call TRBJ2-4, with 8 bases that match TRBD2. The CDR3 consists of 14 residues. V shed 8 bases and J 3 bases; nucleotides not matched to a gene: 6. Per the germline V gene, CDR1 is MNHEY and CDR2 is SMNVEV (reference sequence). CDR3 loop: CASCQAGGKNIQYF. The CDR3 bases are TGTGCCAGCTGCCAGGCGGGGGGCAAAAACATTCAGTACTTC.

The chain has TRBV11-3 and TRBJ1-1; the match to TRBD1 covers 9 bases. With V trimmed by 3 bases and J by 3 bases, 2 bases remained unmatched. This CDR3 is 14 amino acids long. Germline loops: CDR1 SGHNT, CDR2 YENEEA. CDR3 sequence reads: CASSLTGGDTEAFF. The CDR3 nucleotides read TGTGCCAGCAGCTTGACAGGGGGTGACACTGAAGCTTTCTTT. Looking up the rest from reference TRBV11-3 and TRBJ1-1 gives the full variable domain: EAGVVQSPRYKIIEKKQPVAFWCNPISGHNTLYWYLQNLGQGPELLIRYENEEAVDDSQLPKDRFSAERLKGVDSTLKIQPAELGDSAVYLCASSLTGGDTEAFFGQGTRLTVV.